One sample yielded the 29 T cell receptor beta chains listed below, sequenced in a study of blood T cell repertoires in COVID-19. Only in-frame clones appear in the TCRdb table, and some are missing; sequencing was by immunoSEQ multiplex PCR. Among 100,000 to 150,000 clones listed, around 89% were seen once. Sequenced sample: peripheral blood. The receptors were gathered from a man aged 45-65 years with acute or convalescent COVID-19.

The chain employs TRBV5-4 and TRBJ1-5, with D perhaps matching TRBD1 (6 bases). Germline lookup yields CDR1 SGHNT and CDR2 YYREEE (reference sequence). The CDR3 extends over 13 amino acids. With 4 bases removed from V and 4 bases from J, the gap between germline ends came to 9 bases. CDR3 residues: CASSRDTNQPQHF. Here the CDR3 DNA reads TGTGCCAGCAGCCGGGACACTAATCAGCCCCAGCATTTT.

The chain has TRBV5-1 and TRBJ2-3, with D possibly matching TRBD2 (6 bases). Trimming left V 2 bases short and J 2 bases short, with 9 bases between. Looked up from germline, CDR1 is SGHRS and CDR2 is YFSETQ. The CDR3 consists of 14 residues. DNA for the CDR3: TGCGCCAGCAGCTTCGGGACTGTCACAGATACGCAGTATTTT. It yields the protein CASSFGTVTDTQYF.

The chain has TRBV7-9 and TRBJ1-5; D is uncertain. Looked up from germline, CDR1 is SEHNR and CDR2 is FQNEAQ (reference sequence). The CDR3 totals 12 residues. V lost 6 bases to trimming and J lost 5 bases, with 8 bases between them. As DNA, the CDR3 is TGTGCCAGCAGTCGAGATGATCAGCCCCAGCATTTT. It specifies CASSRDDQPQHF. Full variable domain (outside the CDR3, taken from reference TRBV7-9 and TRBJ1-5): DTGVSQNPRHKITKRGQNVTFRCDPISEHNRLYWYRQTLGQGPEFLTYFQNEAQLEKSRLLSDRFSAERPKGSFSTLEIQRTEQGDSAMYLCASSRDDQPQHFGDGTRLSIL.

The V and J genes are TRBV5-5 and TRBJ1-4; D is unresolved. The V gene lost 3 bases and the J gene lost 5 bases, with 11 bases spanning the gap. Germline CDR1 SGHKS, CDR2 YYEKEE (reference sequence). The CDR3 spans 14 residues. CDR3 DNA: TGTGCCAGCAGCTCGCTACAGTGGAATGAAAAACTGTTTTTT. It codes for CASSSLQWNEKLFF.

The V and J genes are TRBV19 and TRBJ1-2, with D maybe TRBD1 (5 bases). The CDR3 has 14 amino acids. Germline loops: CDR1 LNHDA, CDR2 SQIVND (reference sequence). Trimming left V 6 bases short and J 2 bases short, with 13 bases between. CDR3 DNA sequence: TGTGCCAGTAGCCCCCGGGAGGGGAACTATGGCTACACCTTC. Protein: CASSPREGNYGYTF.

On this clone: Distinct nucleotide sequences in the sample also encode this CDR3. The chain has TRBV7-9 and TRBJ2-1, with D tentatively TRBD1 (6 bases). The CDR3 has 16 residues. V dropped 4 bases and J dropped 0 bases, with 13 bases sitting between them. CDR1 is SEHNR and CDR2 is FQNEAQ in the germline V gene (reference sequence). CDR3 sequence reads: CASSSTTGSSYNEQFF. CDR3 in DNA: TGTGCCAGCAGCTCCACGACAGGCAGCTCCTACAATGAGCAGTTCTTC.

In its sample, this clone was seen once. The rearrangement joins TRBV4-1 to TRBJ1-2; D is unresolved. The CDR3 is 16 amino acids. CDR1 is MGHRA and CDR2 is YSYEKL in the germline V gene. V gave up 1 base and J gave up 0 bases, with 12 bases separating them. The CDR3 spells CASSQGAAEANYGYTF. CDR3 DNA: TGCGCCAGCAGCCAAGGGGCAGCCGAAGCTAACTATGGCTACACCTTC.

The J gene is TRBJ1-1, the V gene TRBV14, with 8 nucleotides matching TRBD1. V was pared by 4 bases and J by 0 bases, with 10 bases of the junction left unmatched. The germline gives CDR1 SGHDN, CDR2 FVKESK. CDR3 length: 17 amino acids. CDR3 amino acids: CASSLTDRVGMNTEAFF. In DNA, the CDR3 is TGTGCCAGCAGCCTCACGGACAGGGTCGGTATGAACACTGAAGCTTTCTTT.

This clone occurred once. CDR3 region: CASSDGGLAGVETQYF. The CDR3 DNA reads TGCGCCAGCAGCGACGGAGGCCTAGCGGGAGTAGAGACCCAGTACTTC. J is TRBJ2-5 and V is TRBV5-1; 10 bases match TRBD2. The V gene end was trimmed by 4 bases and the J gene end by 4 bases; junction bases not matched to a gene: 10. The CDR3 totals 16 residues. Germline V gene sequence: CDR1 SGHRS, CDR2 YFSETQ.

The rearrangement uses TRBV5-4 and TRBJ1-6; 7 nucleotides match TRBD1. In germline, CDR1 is SGHNT, CDR2 YYREEE (reference sequence). Trimming cost V 0 bases and J 8 bases; bases outside gene matches: 2. The CDR3 length is 14 residues. This chain's CDR3 is CASSLGQGDSPLHF. DNA of the CDR3: TGTGCCAGCAGCTTGGGACAGGGTGATTCACCCCTCCACTTT.

This clone showed up just a few times. The sample holds other DNA sequences that translate to the same CDR3. The rearrangement uses TRBV28 and TRBJ1-1; D is possibly TRBD1 (6 bases). This CDR3 comprises 14 residues. Germline CDR1 MDHEN, CDR2 SYDVKM. Trimming took 5 bases from V and 4 from J, leaving 14 bases between them. The CDR3 protein is CASSPGGRGTEAFF. The DNA for the CDR3 is TGTGCCAGCAGTCCCGGGGGGCGAGGCACTGAAGCTTTCTTT.

The chain carries TRBV9 and TRBJ2-1; D is possibly TRBD2 (5 bases). CDR3 size: 13 residues. V dropped 0 bases and J dropped 6 bases, with 7 bases sitting between them. Germline CDR1 reads SGDLS; CDR2 reads YYNGEE. Here the CDR3 DNA reads TGTGCCAGCAGCGTAGGACGGGGCAATGAGCAGTTCTTC. Its protein is CASSVGRGNEQFF.

This clone was observed once. This chain connects TRBV25-1 to TRBJ1-2, with D tentatively TRBD1 (6 bases). This CDR3 contains 16 residues. V dropped 2 bases and J dropped 2 bases, with 15 bases sitting between them. Germline assignment: CDR1 MGHDK and CDR2 SYGVNS. The CDR3, as DNA: TGTGCCAGCAGTGAAGGGGGCCAAGGTACCAACTATGGCTACACCTTC. This encodes CASSEGGQGTNYGYTF.

This sequence joins TRBV6-6 and TRBJ2-5, with TRBD2 matching 7 bases. This CDR3 is built from 14 residues. The junction had 13 bases not matched to a gene; V was cut back by 10 bases and J by 5 bases. The germline CDR1 and CDR2 sequences are MNHNY and SVGAGI (reference sequence). As DNA, the CDR3 is TGTGCCACCCATCCCGGGGGAGGGAAGGAGACCCAGTACTTC. It is translated as CATHPGGGKETQYF.

V and J are TRBV2 and TRBJ1-3, with TRBD1 matching over 7 bases. Germline V gene data show CDR1 as SNHLY and CDR2 as FYNNEI. The CDR3 consists of 15 residues. Trimming removed 1 base from V and 3 bases from J; junction bases left unmatched: 3. The CDR3 loop reads CASSEGRGFGNTIYF. CDR3 nucleotides: TGTGCCAGCAGTGAAGGCAGGGGGTTTGGAAACACCATATATTTT.

This chain uses TRBV11-2 with TRBJ2-7, with unresolved D. The CDR3 is 11 residues long. Germline lookup yields CDR1 SGHAT and CDR2 FQNNGV. V was clipped by 1 base and J by 7 bases, with 5 bases between them. CDR3 bases: TGTGCCAGCAGCTTAGCGGTTGAGCAGTACTTC. Translation gives CASSLAVEQYF.

About this clone: Additional DNA sequences in this sample encode the identical CDR3. The CDR3 reads CASSPTGHMNTEAFF. The CDR3 DNA reads TGTGCCAGCTCACCGACGGGACACATGAACACTGAAGCTTTCTTT. The chain couples TRBV18 to TRBJ1-1; D possibly corresponds to TRBD1 (6 bases). Trimming removed 3 bases at V and 0 bases at J, with 11 bases between. Germline assignment: CDR1 KGHSH and CDR2 LQKENI. This CDR3 comprises 15 residues.

This sequence joins TRBV30 and TRBJ1-1; TRBD1 might be the D (6 bases). In germline, CDR1 is GTSNPN, CDR2 SVGIG (reference sequence). V was clipped by 4 bases and J by 4 bases, with 13 bases between them. The CDR3 loop spans 13 amino acids. CDR3 protein: CAWMYRVGTEAFF. CDR3 nucleotides: TGTGCCTGGATGTACAGGGTCGGCACTGAAGCTTTCTTT.

The chain uses TRBV5-1 and TRBJ1-1; a possible D gene is TRBD1 (6 bases). The CDR3 loop spans 15 amino acids. The V end was cut by 2 bases, the J end by 5 bases, with 16 bases between. From germline, CDR1 is SGHRS and CDR2 YFSETQ. The CDR3 sequence is CASSLLPGHATEAFF. CDR3 DNA sequence: TGCGCCAGCAGCTTACTACCGGGACATGCGACTGAAGCTTTCTTT.

The V gene is TRBV6-6, the J gene TRBJ1-5; D is perhaps TRBD1 (6 bases). This CDR3 contains 16 residues. In germline, CDR1 is MNHNY, CDR2 SVGAGI (reference sequence). Trimming cost V 0 bases and J 1 base, with 10 bases left between them. DNA for the CDR3: TGTGCCAGCAGTTACTCGATGAGGGGGAGCAATCAGCCCCAGCATTTT. Translating gives CASSYSMRGSNQPQHF.

The sample holds one count of this clone. The chain joins TRBV19 to TRBJ1-1; no reliable D call. The germline V gene encodes CDR1 LNHDA and CDR2 SQIVND (reference sequence). Trimming removed 2 bases from V and 2 bases from J, with 6 bases in between. The CDR3 length is 13 residues. The CDR3 nucleotides are TGTGCCAGTAGTATACAGGTTAACACTGAAGCTTTCTTT. As protein: CASSIQVNTEAFF.

CDR3 DNA sequence: TGTGCCAGCAGCTTGGCTGGCGGGGGGCCTACTCAGTACTTC. Translating gives CASSLAGGGPTQYF. The chain carries TRBV5-8 and TRBJ2-4; the match to TRBD2 covers 8 bases. The CDR3 extends over 14 amino acids. The junction had 8 bases not matched to a gene; V was cut back by 0 bases and J by 12 bases. Germline lookup yields CDR1 SGHTS and CDR2 YDEGEE.

This chain joins TRBV6-6 and TRBJ1-5; D is possibly TRBD1 (6 bases). The CDR3 covers 16 residues. Trimming took off 0 bases at V and 0 bases at J, with 9 bases between the two ends. Germline loops: CDR1 MNHNY, CDR2 SVGAGI (reference sequence). The CDR3 DNA reads as TGTGCCAGCAGTTACTCGACAGGTTATAGCAATCAGCCCCAGCATTTT. It is translated as CASSYSTGYSNQPQHF.

The CDR3 spells CAWSVQAGSLRGYTF. In nucleotides, the CDR3 is TGTGCCTGGAGTGTACAAGCAGGCTCCCTCAGAGGCTACACCTTC. The rearrangement joins TRBV30 to TRBJ1-2; D unresolved. This CDR3 has 15 amino acids. Trimming left V 0 bases short and J 8 bases short, with 19 bases between. CDR1 is GTSNPN, CDR2 SVGIG, per germline (reference sequence). Full variable domain (missing parts from reference TRBV30 and TRBJ1-2): SQTIHQWPATLVQPVGSPLSLECTVEGTSNPNLYWYRQAAGRGLQLLFYSVGIGQISSEVPQNLSASRPQDRQFILSSKKLLLSDSGFYLCAWSVQAGSLRGYTFGSGTRLTVV.

This chain connects TRBV10-3 to TRBJ1-2; 9 nucleotides align to TRBD1. V gave up 6 bases and J gave up 4 bases; unmatched junction bases: 6. Germline CDR1 is ENHRY and CDR2 is SYGVKD. The CDR3 contains 14 residues. CDR3 in DNA: TGTGCCATCAGAGCTCCGGGACAGGGCTATGGCTACACCTTC. This codes for CAIRAPGQGYGYTF.

The chain employs TRBV3-1 (or the pseudogene TRBV3-2) and TRBJ2-1, with D possibly TRBD1 on 5 matching bases. V was clipped by 0 bases and J by 7 bases, with 19 bases between them. CDR3 length equals 17 residues. Looked up from germline, CDR1 is LGHDT and CDR2 is YNNKEL (reference sequence). The CDR3 is CASSQDQGITLRNEQFF. The DNA for the CDR3 is TGTGCCAGCAGCCAAGATCAGGGCATAACCCTAAGGAATGAGCAGTTCTTC.

The chain employs TRBV3-1 (or the pseudogene TRBV3-2) and TRBJ1-4, with D maybe TRBD1 (5 bases). This CDR3 region has 14 residues. V lost 2 bases to trimming and J lost 6 bases, with 10 bases between them. Per germline, CDR1 LGHDT and CDR2 YNNKEL (reference sequence). CDR3 sequence (DNA): TGTGCCAGCAGCCAACGGGGGGGAGATGAAAAACTGTTTTTT. Translation gives CASSQRGGDEKLFF.

The chain employs TRBV27 and TRBJ2-1; 10 bases line up with TRBD1. CDR3 length: 14 residues. The trim removed 5 bases at V and 7 bases at J, leaving 5 bases unmatched. The germline CDR1 and CDR2 sequences are MNHEY and SMNVEV (reference sequence). The CDR3: CASSPTGGWNEQFF. CDR3 sequence (DNA): TGTGCCAGCAGTCCGACAGGGGGCTGGAATGAGCAGTTCTTC.

The chain recombines TRBV9 with TRBJ1-6, with 7 bases identical to TRBD1. Germline values: CDR1 SGDLS, CDR2 YYNGEE. This CDR3 comprises 15 residues. With 3 bases clipped from V and 5 bases from J, the junction kept 5 bases outside the gene matches. The chain's CDR3 is CASSGRDRNNSPLHF. The CDR3 nucleotides are TGTGCCAGCAGCGGTCGGGACAGAAATAATTCACCCCTCCACTTT. Full variable domain (remainder filled in from reference TRBV9 and TRBJ1-6): DSGVTQTPKHLITATGQRVTLRCSPRSGDLSVYWYQQSLDQGLQFLIQYYNGEERAKGNILERFSAQQFPDLHSELNLSSLELGDSALYFCASSGRDRNNSPLHFGNGTRLTVT.